This T cell receptor beta chain is drawn from a study of T-cell memory formation after mild COVID-19. Study-wide background: Among the donors, TCR clusters were largely specific to each donor. General study results and limits: CD4/CD8 balance held among clones contracting day 15 to 85, and later expanders leaned CD4+. Pre-infection memory harbored some responding clones, suggesting cross-reactive memory joined.

A 5'RACE reaction primed in the constant segment made cDNA libraries of TCR alpha and TCR beta, and these carried sample barcodes and UMIs. TCRdb re-called the 5' RACE reads with MiXCR, one entry per CDR3 protein. The sample contains approximately 400,000 distinct CDR3 sequences, 24% of which appear only once. Germline V gives CDR1 MNHGY, CDR2 SAAAGT. This CDR3 contains 14 residues. V lost 10 bases and J 0 bases, leaving 16 bases between the germline ends. This clonotype came up a few times. The antigen remains unidentified. The gene calls are TRBV6-8 and TRBJ2-7; D perhaps matches TRBD1 (5 bases). Sequenced sample: PBMCs or a T cell subset sorted from them (not recorded which). The clonotype was recovered from an adult woman who had mild COVID-19 (a few samples of this study predate the infection). Cell type and time point are not known. The CDR3 loop is CATAHGASSYEQYF. The CDR3, as DNA: TGTGCCACGGCACATGGGGCGAGCTCCTACGAGCAGTACTTC.